This T cell receptor (beta chain) was profiled in a study of blood T cells in healthy people across ages. General study findings and limits: Naive T cell percentage by flow cytometry tracked strongly with beta diversity.

Each sample yielded at least 6 million isolated PBMCs. The authors ran a second PCR of about 6 to 11 cycles using a sample-barcoded 5' primer and a J-beta primer mix. TCRdb re-called the 5' RACE reads through MiXCR, storing one row per CDR3 protein. The data hold some 700,000 distinct CDR3 sequences, with 43% observed a single time. With regard to this clonotype: Its antigen is unidentified.

Trimming left V 3 bases short and J 5 bases short, with 14 bases between. Germline loops: CDR1 SQVTM, CDR2 ANQGSEA. The CDR3 is 14 amino acids. Material for sequencing was blood. This chain connects TRBV29-1 to TRBJ2-1; tentatively, D is TRBD1 (5 bases). This TCR came from a woman in her sixties or seventies in good health. The CDR3 nucleotides read TGCAGCGTTGATAAAAGGGGTCGGAACAATGAGCAGTTCTTC. Translation: CSVDKRGRNNEQFF.